This TCR beta chain was retrieved from a study of blood T cell repertoires in COVID-19. The ends were cut back, 3 bases at V and 1 base at J, with 6 bases in the middle. Germline loops: CDR1 DFQATT, CDR2 SNEGSKA (reference sequence). The CDR3 extends over 12 amino acids. Only in-frame clones appear in the TCRdb table, and some are missing; sequencing was by immunoSEQ multiplex PCR. The sample contains 30,000 to 40,000 clones, approximately 80% of which appear only once. Sequencing was performed on peripheral blood. The chain carries TRBV20-1 and TRBJ1-1; D ambiguous. The sequence derives from a man at least 80 years old with acute or convalescent COVID-19. Written as DNA, the CDR3 is TGCAGTGCTAGTGACCGGAACACTGAAGCTTTCTTT. This encodes CSASDRNTEAFF.